This T cell receptor beta chain was identified during a study of spatial heterogeneity in lung cancer. Study outcomes and limitations: The study found that ubiquitous and regional expanded TCR counts tracked ubiquitous and regional nonsynonymous mutations, respectively. Intratumoral expanded alpha and beta TCR counts were found to track tumor mutation counts.

Time point noted: sample taken at primary tumor resection. The sequenced material consisted of unsorted whole RNA from tumor, nontumor lung or frozen PBMC. V was trimmed by 5 bases and J by 3 bases, leaving 11 bases between them. This CDR3 is 13 amino acids long. Germline CDR1 reads MDHEN; CDR2 reads SYDVKM. This clonotype appeared many times. Antigen unknown. TCRdb reprocessed the 5' RACE reads via MiXCR and lists one record per CDR3 protein. The data show 5,500 to 9,000 distinct CDR3 sequences, about 14% seen once. The source is a male donor with early-stage non-small cell lung cancer. The J gene is TRBJ2-7, the V gene TRBV28; no clear D. This specimen consisted of lung tumor tissue, obtained at surgery. The CDR3 nucleotides read TGTGCCAGCAGTGGATACCAGAGCTACGAGCAGTACGTC. Translated: CASSGYQSYEQYV.